This is a list of T cell receptor beta chains from one sample in a study of radiotherapy plus CTLA-4 blockade in lung cancer. Assay: immunoSEQ multiplex PCR; the TCRdb copy retains only in-frame clones and omits some. The sample lists over 100,000 clones, around 89% occurring once. Source: peripheral blood, taken from a patient treated with radiotherapy plus ipilimumab. Receptors originate from a human donor with non-small cell lung cancer that progressed on radiotherapy plus ipilimumab. Each CDR3 is given with its conserved first and last residue. The size field is filled for only some rows; it gives once, few, many or a size class.

>TRBJ2-1|TRBV27|NA
CASSPTTLAGGWNEQFF
>TRBJ1-1|TRBV6-6|NA
CASSRDLYNTEAFF
>TRBJ2-1|TRBV7-9|NA
CASSLGTGASSYNEQFF
>TRBJ2-3|TRBV19|NA
CASRGIDTQYF
>NA|TRBV2|NA
CASMGGRGSYEQYF
>TRBJ1-5|TRBV19|NA
CASADRVDQPQHF
>TRBJ2-3|TRBV6-1|once
CASNAFRLDTQYF
>TRBJ1-1|TRBV7-2|once
CASGYQGGTEAFF
>TRBJ1-1|TRBV19|NA
CASSPRTDYTEAFF
>TRBJ2-1|TRBV5-1|NA
CASSLTSGRSYNEQFF
>TRBJ2-6|TRBV7-3|few
CASSTHHRTGANVLTF
>TRBJ1-2|TRBV30|NA
CAWGSALYGYTF
>TRBJ1-4|TRBV7-8|NA
CASSLSGAGEKLFF
>TRBJ2-7|TRBV9|NA
CASSQGLAGGEQYF
>TRBJ2-7|TRBV5-1|NA
CASSPGTSGSRGEQYF
>TRBJ1-3|TRBV6-1|NA
CASSEPGRSGNTIYF
>TRBJ2-3|TRBV6-6|NA
CASSSTGANTDTQYF
>TRBJ1-5|TRBV29-1|NA
CSVVDRGNQPQHF
>TRBJ1-3|TRBV7-2|NA
CASSWGSSSGNTIYF
>TRBJ2-7|TRBV2|once
CASSAGTSGRREQYF
>TRBJ2-7|TRBV10-3|NA
CAISDPGLAYEQYF
>TRBJ1-3|TRBV4-1|NA
CASSQGSLGRHTIYF
>TRBJ2-5|TRBV5-1|NA
CASSSGQVLKETQYF
>TRBJ2-3|TRBV11-2|once
CASSLGTPSTDTQYF
>TRBJ2-1|TRBV5-1|NA
CASSPWTSGGGSDNEQFF
>TRBJ2-7|TRBV5-1|NA
CASSLGAYEQYF
>TRBJ2-7|TRBV13|NA
CASRPAGSYEQYF
>TRBJ2-5|TRBV29-1|NA
CSVGTGVGETQYF
>TRBJ1-4|TRBV9|NA
CASNRDGLFNEKLFF